This T cell receptor (beta chain) stems from a study of Ad26.COV2.S vaccination and SARS-CoV-2 variants. Looking at the study overall: Ad26.COV2.S arm of COV1001 included the donor. Doses of Ad26.COV2.S were injected into muscle once or twice, 56 days apart. Study-wide points: Recipients given vaccine exceeded placebo recipients in spike-specific TCR breadth.

Treatment here: about 20 received Ad26.COV2.S at low or high dose, single or two shots; several received placebo; per-sample allocation not given. Repertoires come from day 63 after the first vaccine or placebo injection. Sequencing used immunoSEQ multiplex PCR; TCRdb keeps in-frame clones, though not all of them. Counted here are some 390,000 clones, about 88% occurring once; the ten biggest clones make up 3% to 3.5%. A note on this clone: Its antigen remains unknown.

CDR1 is SGHVS, CDR2 FQNEAQ, per germline. The ends were cut back, 4 bases at V and 2 bases at J, with 9 bases in the middle. This CDR3 region has 13 residues. V gene TRBV7-8 combines with J gene TRBJ2-7; D not certain. Source: peripheral blood, taken in a trial of Ad26.COV2.S vaccine versus placebo. The sequence was collected from a person between 18 and 65 years old who received the Ad26.COV2.S COVID-19 vaccine or a placebo. The CDR3 is CASSSVVTYEQYF. The CDR3 DNA sequence: TGTGCCAGCAGCTCCGTAGTAACCTACGAGCAGTACTTC.